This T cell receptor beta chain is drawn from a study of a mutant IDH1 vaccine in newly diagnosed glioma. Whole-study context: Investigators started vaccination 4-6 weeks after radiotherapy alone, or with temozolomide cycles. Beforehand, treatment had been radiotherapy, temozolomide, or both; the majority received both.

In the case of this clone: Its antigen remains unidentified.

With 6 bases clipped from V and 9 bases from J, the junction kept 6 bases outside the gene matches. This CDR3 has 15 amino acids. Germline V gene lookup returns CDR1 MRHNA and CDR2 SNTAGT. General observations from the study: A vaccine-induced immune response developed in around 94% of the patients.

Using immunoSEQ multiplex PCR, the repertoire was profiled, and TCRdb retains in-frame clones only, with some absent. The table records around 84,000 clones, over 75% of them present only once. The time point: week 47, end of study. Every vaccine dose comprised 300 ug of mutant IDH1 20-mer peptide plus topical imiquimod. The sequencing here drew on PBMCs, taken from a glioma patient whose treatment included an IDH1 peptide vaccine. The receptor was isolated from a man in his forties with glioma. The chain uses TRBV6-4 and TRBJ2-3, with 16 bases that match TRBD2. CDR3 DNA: TGTGCCAGCAGCCCCGGGACTAGCGGGGGGGAGACGCAGTATTTT. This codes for CASSPGTSGGETQYF.